This TCR beta chain was captured in a study of T cells after yellow fever vaccination. Looked up from germline, CDR1 is MGHDK and CDR2 is SYGVNS. This CDR3 has 15 residues. Losses at the gene ends were 0 bases for V and 7 bases for J; bases not matched to a gene: 5. TCRdb recomputed calls from the 5' RACE reads with MiXCR, one row per CDR3 protein. Altogether about 63,000 distinct CDR3 sequences are present, 7.4% being singletons, with the ten largest covering roughly a third. The sample holds many counts of this clonotype. This receptor was obtained from a man aged 25-45 years who received the YFV17D yellow fever vaccine. Material: CD8+ T cells sorted from PBMCs, obtained 15 days after the yellow fever booster vaccination. The chain is built from TRBV25-1 and TRBJ2-2; 7 bases are a match to TRBD2. The CDR3 region is CASSEYAGEGGELFF. The CDR3, as DNA: TGTGCCAGCAGTGAATACGCCGGGGAGGGCGGGGAGCTGTTTTTT.